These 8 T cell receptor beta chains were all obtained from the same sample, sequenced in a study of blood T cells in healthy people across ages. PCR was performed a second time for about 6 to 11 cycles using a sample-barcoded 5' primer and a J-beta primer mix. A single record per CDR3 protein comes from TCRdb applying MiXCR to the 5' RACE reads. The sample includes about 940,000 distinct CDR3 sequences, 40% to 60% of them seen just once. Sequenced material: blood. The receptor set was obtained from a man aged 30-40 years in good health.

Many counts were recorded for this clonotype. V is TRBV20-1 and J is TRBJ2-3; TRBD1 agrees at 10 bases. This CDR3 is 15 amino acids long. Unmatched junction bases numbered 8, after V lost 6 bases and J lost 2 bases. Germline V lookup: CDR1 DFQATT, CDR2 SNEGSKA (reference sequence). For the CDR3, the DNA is TGCAGTGCCCCGAGGGGACAGGGGAACACAGATACGCAGTATTTT. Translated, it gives CSAPRGQGNTDTQYF.

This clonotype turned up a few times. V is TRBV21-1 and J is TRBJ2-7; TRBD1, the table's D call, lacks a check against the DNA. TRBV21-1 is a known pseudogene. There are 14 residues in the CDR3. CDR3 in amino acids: CASRGQGRVLEQYF. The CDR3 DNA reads TGTGCCAGCAGAGGACAGGGAAGGGTGCTCGAGCAGTACTTC.

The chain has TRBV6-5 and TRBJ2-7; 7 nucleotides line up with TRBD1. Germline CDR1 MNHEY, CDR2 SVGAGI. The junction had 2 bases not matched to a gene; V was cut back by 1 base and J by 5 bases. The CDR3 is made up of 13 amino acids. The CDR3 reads CASSYFGTDEQYF. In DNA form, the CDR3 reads TGTGCCAGCAGTTACTTCGGGACAGACGAGCAGTACTTC.

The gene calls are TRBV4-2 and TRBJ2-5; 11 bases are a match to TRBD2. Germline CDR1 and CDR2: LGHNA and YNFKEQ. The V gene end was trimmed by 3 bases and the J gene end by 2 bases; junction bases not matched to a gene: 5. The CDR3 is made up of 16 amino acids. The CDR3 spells CASSQRSSGGQETQYF. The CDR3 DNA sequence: TGTGCCAGCAGCCAGCGCTCTAGCGGGGGGCAAGAGACCCAGTACTTC.

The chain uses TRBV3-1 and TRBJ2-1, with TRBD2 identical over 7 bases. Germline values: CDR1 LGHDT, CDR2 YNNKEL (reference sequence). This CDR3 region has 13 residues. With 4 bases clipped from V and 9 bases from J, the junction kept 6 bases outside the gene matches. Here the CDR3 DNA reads TGTGCCAGCAGCCCCCGGGGGGACGGTGAGCAGTTCTTC. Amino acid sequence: CASSPRGDGEQFF.

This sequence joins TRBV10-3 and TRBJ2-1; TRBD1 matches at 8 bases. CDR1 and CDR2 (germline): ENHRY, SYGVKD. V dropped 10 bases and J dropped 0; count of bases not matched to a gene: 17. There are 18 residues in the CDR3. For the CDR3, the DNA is TGTGCCAGCAAGGGTGGGCAGGGGGCTTCCTCCTCCTACAATGAGCAGTTCTTC. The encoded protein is CASKGGQGASSSYNEQFF.

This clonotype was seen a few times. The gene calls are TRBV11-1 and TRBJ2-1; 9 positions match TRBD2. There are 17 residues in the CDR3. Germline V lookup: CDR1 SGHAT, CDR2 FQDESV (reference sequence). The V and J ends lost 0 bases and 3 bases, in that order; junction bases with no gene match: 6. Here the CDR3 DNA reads TGTGCCAGCAGCTTAGCGGGGGGACTAGCCATCTACAATGAGCAGTTCTTC. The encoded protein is CASSLAGGLAIYNEQFF. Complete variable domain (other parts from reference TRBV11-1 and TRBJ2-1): EAEVAQSPRYKITEKSQAVAFWCDPISGHATLYWYRQILGQGPELLVQFQDESVVDDSQLPKDRFSAERLKGVDSTLKIQPAELGDSAMYLCASSLAGGLAIYNEQFFGPGTRLTVL.

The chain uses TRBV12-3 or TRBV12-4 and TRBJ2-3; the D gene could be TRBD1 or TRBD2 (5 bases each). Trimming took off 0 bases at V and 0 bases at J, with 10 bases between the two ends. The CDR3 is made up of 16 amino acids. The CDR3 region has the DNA TGTGCCAGCAGTTTAGCGACAGCGGCTAGCACAGATACGCAGTATTTT. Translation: CASSLATAASTDTQYF.